These 2 T cell receptor beta chains share one sample of origin, sequenced in a study of cytomegalovirus exposure and HLA in healthy donors. This PCR relied on a set of 60 Vbeta primers and 13 Jbeta primers. Assay used: immunoSEQ multiplex PCR; TCRdb lists only in-frame clones, some missing. The sample has 100,000 to 150,000 clones, around two thirds seen once. Sequencing used PBMCs. These TCRs come from a human donor in good health.

The chain joins TRBV30 to TRBJ1-5; 12 bases match TRBD1. J was trimmed by 2 bases and V by 5 bases; bases with no gene match: 13. Germline V gene lookup returns CDR1 GTSNPN and CDR2 SVGIG (reference sequence). This CDR3 is 18 amino acids long. The CDR3 DNA follows: TGTGCCTGGGAGCGAGGGACAGGGGGCGCATGGGGCAATCAGCCCCAGCATTTT. It translates to CAWERGTGGAWGNQPQHF.

The chain joins TRBV5-1 to TRBJ2-3; 14 nucleotides match TRBD2. J gave up 2 bases and V 0 bases, and 5 bases lay outside the gene matches. CDR1 is SGHRS, CDR2 YFSETQ, per germline. This CDR3 region has 18 residues. DNA of the CDR3: TGCGCCAGCAGCTTGGGACTAGCGGGGGGGCCTTTCACAGATACGCAGTATTTT. It translates to CASSLGLAGGPFTDTQYF.